The T cell receptor beta chain under discussion was sequenced for a study of T cells after yellow fever vaccination. About the study: With SMART-Seq v4 Ultra Low Input, the fractions containing low cell numbers were prepared.

Study-level points and caveats: Any FACS-sorted repertoire could hold abundant clonotypes that contaminate it from the bulk population. Overlap between CD4 and CD8 compartments was detected for a small share of clonotypes.

The table lists this clonotype with a few counts. Its target is not known. The CDR3 spans 14 residues. The germline CDR1 and CDR2 sequences are MNHNS and SASEGT. V was clipped by 1 base and J by 7 bases, with 14 bases between them. TCRdb passed the 5' RACE reads through MiXCR, listing each CDR3 protein once. Found here are about 320,000 distinct CDR3 sequences, around 4.5% of them singletons; the top ten hold approximately 19%. Sample: PBMCs, taken 15 days after the yellow fever booster vaccination. The chain has TRBV6-1 and TRBJ2-7; tentatively, D is TRBD1 or TRBD2 (5 bases each). The TCR sequence derives from a man younger than 30 who received the YFV17D yellow fever vaccine. CDR3 DNA sequence: TGTGCCAGCAGTGAAGACCCCGGGACGAGGGAGCAGTACGTC. This sequence encodes CASSEDPGTREQYV.